This paragraph reports one T cell receptor (beta chain). This sample is part of a study of T cell changes during pregnancy in multiple sclerosis. The length of the CDR3 is 16 residues. Germline V gene sequence: CDR1 SGDLS, CDR2 YYNGEE. The J segment lost 0 bases and the V segment lost 3 bases, leaving 8 bases of the junction unmatched. Data came from immunoSEQ multiplex PCR; TCRdb stores just in-frame clones and leaves some out. Among tens of thousands of clones listed, approximately 91% were seen once. Sequences were derived from peripheral blood, sampled in the second trimester of pregnancy. The gene calls are TRBV9 and TRBJ1-1; 7 bases line up with TRBD1. The TCR was taken from a female donor in good health, enrolled as a control in a pregnancy study. This chain's CDR3 is CASSAKGTDLNTEAFF. Written as DNA, the CDR3 is TGTGCCAGCAGCGCAAAAGGGACAGACCTGAACACTGAAGCTTTCTTT.